This TCR beta chain was identified during a study of T cell responses to AZD1222 COVID-19 vaccine. As concerns this clone: What it binds is not known.

The assay was immunoSEQ multiplex PCR, and TCRdb's table has in-frame clones only and misses some. The repertoire consists of around 150,000 clones, with roughly 94% occurring once and the leading ten covering about 4%. This CDR3 contains 15 residues. The germline gives CDR1 MNHEY, CDR2 SMNVEV (reference sequence). V lost 1 base to trimming and J lost 5 bases; unmatched junction nucleotides: 5. Study observations and caveats: At study baseline, merely roughly 6 AZD1222 recipients were seropositive. Unmutated regions of variants are reportedly targeted by nearly half of spike-specific TCRs. The donor group comprised mostly white British people and more females; the analysis possibly underestimated clonal diversity.

The clonotype originates from an adult in good health. This material consisted of peripheral blood, taken on day 0 of MenACWY control vaccination. The chain links TRBV27 to TRBJ2-5; 9 positions match TRBD1. CDR3 sequence (DNA): TGTGCCAGCAGTTTATTGGGACAGGGAGTCGAGACCCAGTACTTC. The encoded protein is CASSLLGQGVETQYF.